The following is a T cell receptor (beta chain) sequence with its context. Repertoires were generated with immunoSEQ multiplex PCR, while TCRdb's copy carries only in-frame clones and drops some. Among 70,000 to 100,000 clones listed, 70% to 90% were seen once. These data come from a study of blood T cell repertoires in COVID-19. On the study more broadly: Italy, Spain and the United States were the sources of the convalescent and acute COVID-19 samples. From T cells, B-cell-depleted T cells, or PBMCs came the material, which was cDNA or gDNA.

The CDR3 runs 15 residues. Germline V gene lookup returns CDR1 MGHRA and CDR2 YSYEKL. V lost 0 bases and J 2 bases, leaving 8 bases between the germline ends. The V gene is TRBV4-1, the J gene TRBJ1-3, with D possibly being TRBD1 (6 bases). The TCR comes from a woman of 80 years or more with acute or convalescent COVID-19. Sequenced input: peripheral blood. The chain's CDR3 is CASSQEGATGNTIYF. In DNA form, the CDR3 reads TGCGCCAGCAGCCAAGAGGGGGCAACTGGAAACACCATATATTTT.